This paragraph covers one T cell receptor beta chain sequence. The method was immunoSEQ multiplex PCR; TCRdb's version includes in-frame clones alone and lacks a portion of them. The sample yields 100,000 or so clones, 85% seen once. V lost 2 bases and J lost 7, with 6 bases in between. The CDR3 loop spans 11 amino acids. The germline CDR1 and CDR2 sequences are MNHEY and SVGEGT. This entry is derived from a study of blood T cell repertoires in COVID-19. Study context: In each case, the material was cDNA or gDNA derived from T cells, B-cell-depleted T cells, or PBMCs.

J is TRBJ2-7 and V is TRBV6-2 or TRBV6-3; tentatively, D is TRBD1 (5 bases). The source of this sequence is a man aged 45-65 years with acute or convalescent COVID-19. The sample consisted of peripheral blood. The chain's CDR3 is CASSYGAEQYF. The CDR3 coding sequence is TGTGCCAGCAGTTACGGGGCTGAGCAGTACTTC.